This TCR beta chain was sequenced for a study of T cells after yellow fever vaccination. The overall study: Libraries from low-cell-number fractions were prepared with the SMART-Seq v4 Ultra Low Input RNA kit.

TCRdb processed the 5' RACE reads anew with MiXCR; each CDR3 protein has one entry. This sample has some 560,000 distinct CDR3 sequences, with roughly 17% found just once. Points from the study as a whole: There was a small share of clonotypes that showed up in both the CD4 and CD8 compartments. Weaker, the secondary response peaked sooner, at day 5 versus 15. Repertoires sorted by FACS could include abundant clonotypes that are contaminants from the bulk population.

This clonotype showed up just a few times. Its antigen is undetermined. Per germline, CDR1 MDHEN and CDR2 SYDVKM. Trimming removed 3 bases at V and 3 bases at J, with 9 bases between. This CDR3 region has 13 residues. Sequences were derived from PBMCs, sampled 5 days after the first yellow fever vaccination. The V gene is TRBV28, the J gene TRBJ2-7; maybe TRBD1 (6 bases). The sequence was collected from a man younger than 35 who received the YFV17D yellow fever vaccine. CDR3 sequence (DNA): TGTGCCAGCAGTTTGACAGGTTTCTACGAGCAGTACGTC. Its translation: CASSLTGFYEQYV.